This TCR beta chain came from a study of metastatic and nonmetastatic thyroid tumors. Study summary: The study looked at repertoires side by side in blood and in tumor or nodule tissue from malignant and benign thyroid patients. Whole-study results and caveats: When malignant thyroid tumors were compared with benign nodules, TCR beta diversity was reportedly significantly higher in the malignant tumors. This held in both blood and tumor samples.

As processed by the authors: A classifier for distant metastasis in papillary thyroid cancer was constructed using CDR3 differences observed across clinicopathological groups. Using MiXCR, TCRdb reanalyzed the PCR reads. The V and J calls and clone size come from TCRdb's table, not from the authors' own analysis. The profile covers over 50,000 clones, with 30% appearing a single time and about 15% taken by the ten largest. Regarding this clone: What it binds is not known.

Germline V CDR1 and CDR2: MNHEY, SVGEGT. The CDR3 consists of 15 residues. J was trimmed by 4 bases and V by 6 bases; bases with no gene match: 11. Each patient went into thyroid surgery without having received any treatment. This chain joins TRBV6-2 or TRBV6-3 and TRBJ2-7; 8 positions match TRBD2. This clonotype was obtained from a female donor with papillary thyroid cancer or a benign thyroid nodule (not recorded which). Some clones in this sample may be carry-over from other donors' samples. The sequencing sample was made of blood. CDR3 sequence: CASSFRLANLYEQYF. CDR3 in DNA: TGTGCCAGCAGCTTCCGACTAGCGAACCTTTACGAGCAGTACTTC.